Given below is one TCR beta chain in context. Its cognate antigen has yet to be identified. One base away there is no much larger clone; base qualities are not given. TCRbeta CDR3 regions were amplified from genomic DNA using the immunoSEQ Assay, a bias-controlled multiplex PCR. In the paper's pipeline: The number of nucleated cells in each sample was estimated from the amplification of reference gene primers within the assay. To quantify the absolute abundance of each unique TCRbeta CDR3 rearrangement, sequence reads were collapsed and filtered. For each sample, productive Simpson clonality was calculated as the square root of Simpson's diversity index across productive rearrangements. What TCRdb holds here is the immuneACCESS table cut down to in-frame rearrangements. Part of the clones is not present; checked against another copy, under half of the missing clones reflect an unresolved V gene, and the others are unexplained. V, J and clone size reflect that table, while D and trimming were determined from the DNA. The sample table shows roughly 250,000 clones, and about 85% are seen once. About 6% of the sample belongs to the ten largest clones.

This specimen comes from a study of blood T cell repertoires in COVID-19 (dated by TCRdb to between 2020 and 2021). Describing the broader study: Samples from collaborators originated in the United States, Italy and Spain and spanned both the acute and convalescent phases of COVID-19. The prospective study material was composed of cDNA or gDNA derived from T cells, B-cell-depleted T cells, or PBMCs. Subjects who had been exposed to COVID-19, were actively infected with it, or had recovered from it provided the deeply sampled blood TCRbeta repertoires that made up the dataset. Where HLA class I and class II types were available, the types were taken from metadata supplied by the sample provider, not from assay-based typing. The samples were drawn from the first 160 participants of the ongoing ImmuneRACE study and from 1,254 subjects provided by 6 global collaborators. The repertoires were released in a freely available public database intended as a resource for research on the immune response to SARS-CoV-2. The sample metadata nearly always contained a de-identified subject ID, COVID-19 status, age in years and sex.

Participants in the prospective study were enrolled through a virtual design, were aged roughly 18 to 90 years, and lived in roughly 25 United States geographic areas. Cohort assignment in the prospective study relied on participant-reported clinical history from a screening survey and a study questionnaire. Mobile phlebotomists in the prospective study collected whole blood, serum and a nasopharyngeal or oropharyngeal swab from every participant. Over a roughly two-month period, participants in the prospective study had the option of providing additional blood draws and questionnaires. Before DNA extraction, prospective study blood samples were shipped either frozen or at room temperature. The V end loses 6 bases and the J end loses 0 bases, and a stretch of 12 bases separates them. The CDR3 sequence holds 15 residues, the cysteine and phenylalanine included. CDR3 DNA only is kept here, 45 bases in frame from base 1. The CDR1 and CDR2 encoded by the germline V gene are MNHEY and SVGEGT.

Findings and caveats that apply to the study as a whole: How much clinical and demographic metadata was included differed by source and by participant, and the metadata was provided uncurated.

Source material: PBMCs or T cells enriched from blood (not recorded which). The chain links TRBV6-2 or TRBV6-3 with TRBJ2-1; the best D guess is TRBD1, with 6 bases matching. This receptor was taken from a woman aged 25 to 39 with acute COVID-19. The DNA sequence is TGTGCCAGCAGCCGCCGGGACACCTCCTACAATGAGCAGTTCTTC. This sequence encodes CASSRRDTSYNEQFF.